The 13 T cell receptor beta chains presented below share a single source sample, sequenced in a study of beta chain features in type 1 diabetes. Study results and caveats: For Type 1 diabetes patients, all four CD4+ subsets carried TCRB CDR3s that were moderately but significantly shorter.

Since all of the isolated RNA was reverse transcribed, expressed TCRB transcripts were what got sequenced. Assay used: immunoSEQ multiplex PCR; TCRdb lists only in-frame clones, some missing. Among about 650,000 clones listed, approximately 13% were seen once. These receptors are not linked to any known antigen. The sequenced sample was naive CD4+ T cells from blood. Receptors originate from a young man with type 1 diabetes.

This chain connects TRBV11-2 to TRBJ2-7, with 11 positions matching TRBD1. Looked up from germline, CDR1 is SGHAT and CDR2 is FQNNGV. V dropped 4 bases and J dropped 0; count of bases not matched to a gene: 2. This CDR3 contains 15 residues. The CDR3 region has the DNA TGTGCCAGCAGCTCCGGGACAGGGGGCTCCTACGAGCAGTACTTC. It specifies CASSSGTGGSYEQYF.

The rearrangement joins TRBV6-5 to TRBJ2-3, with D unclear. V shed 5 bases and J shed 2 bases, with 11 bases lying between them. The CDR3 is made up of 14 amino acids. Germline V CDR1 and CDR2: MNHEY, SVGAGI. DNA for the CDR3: TGTGCCAGCAGTCCGACACAGTACACAGATACGCAGTATTTT. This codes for CASSPTQYTDTQYF.

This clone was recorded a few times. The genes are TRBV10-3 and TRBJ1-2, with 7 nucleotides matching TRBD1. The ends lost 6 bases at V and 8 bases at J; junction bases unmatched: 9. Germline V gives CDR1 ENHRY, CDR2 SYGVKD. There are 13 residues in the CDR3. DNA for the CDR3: TGTGCCATCAGACCGGGACAGCGGGGAGGCTACACCTTC. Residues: CAIRPGQRGGYTF.

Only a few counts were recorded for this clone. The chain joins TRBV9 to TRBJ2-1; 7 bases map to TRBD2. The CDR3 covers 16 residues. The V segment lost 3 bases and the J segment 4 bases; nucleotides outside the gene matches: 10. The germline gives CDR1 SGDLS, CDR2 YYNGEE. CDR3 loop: CASSALSGVEYNEQFF. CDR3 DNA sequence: TGTGCCAGCAGCGCCCTGAGCGGGGTGGAATACAATGAGCAGTTCTTC.

CDR3 nucleotide sequence: TGCGCCAGCAGCTTGGGGACAAGTCCCTACGAGCAGTACTTC. It codes for CASSLGTSPYEQYF. V usage is TRBV5-1 and J usage is TRBJ2-7; D possibly corresponds to TRBD1 (5 bases). The germline V gene has CDR1 SGHRS and CDR2 YFSETQ. This CDR3 has 14 amino acids. V lost 0 bases and J lost 2, with 9 bases in between.

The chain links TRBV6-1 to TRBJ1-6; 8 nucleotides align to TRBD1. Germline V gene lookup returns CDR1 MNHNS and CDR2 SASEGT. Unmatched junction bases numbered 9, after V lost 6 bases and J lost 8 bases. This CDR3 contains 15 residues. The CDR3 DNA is TGTGCCAGCAGCCAGAGCCCGACAGGGGATTCACCCCTCCACTTT. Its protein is CASSQSPTGDSPLHF.

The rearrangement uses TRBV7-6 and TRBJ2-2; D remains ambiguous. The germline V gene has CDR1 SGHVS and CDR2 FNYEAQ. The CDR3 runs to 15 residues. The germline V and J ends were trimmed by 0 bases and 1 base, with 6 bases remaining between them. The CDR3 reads CASSLAIQNTGELFF. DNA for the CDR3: TGTGCCAGCAGCTTAGCGATTCAGAACACCGGGGAGCTGTTTTTT.

DNA for the CDR3: TGTGCCAGCAGCTCGGGGACTAGCGGAAACACAGATACGCAGTATTTT. Translating it yields CASSSGTSGNTDTQYF. V and J are TRBV7-2 and TRBJ2-3; 11 nucleotides agree with TRBD2. V gave up 4 bases and J gave up 2 bases; unmatched junction bases: 5. The CDR3 is 16 residues long. Looked up from germline, CDR1 is SGHTA and CDR2 is FQGNSA.

In DNA form, the CDR3 reads TGTGCCAGCTCGACCCCCTCCTCTGGGGCCAACGTCCTGACTTTC. Translation: CASSTPSSGANVLTF. This rearrangement joins TRBV18 to TRBJ2-6; D not certain. The CDR3 has 15 amino acids. Per the germline V gene, CDR1 is KGHSH and CDR2 is LQKENI. Trimming left V 6 bases short and J 0 bases short, with 9 bases between. Looking up the rest from reference TRBV18 and TRBJ2-6 gives the full variable domain: NAGVMQNPRHLVRRRGQEARLRCSPMKGHSHVYWYRQLPEEGLKFMVYLQKENIIDESGMPKERFSAEFPKEGPSILRIQQVVRGDSAAYFCASSTPSSGANVLTFGAGSRLTVL.

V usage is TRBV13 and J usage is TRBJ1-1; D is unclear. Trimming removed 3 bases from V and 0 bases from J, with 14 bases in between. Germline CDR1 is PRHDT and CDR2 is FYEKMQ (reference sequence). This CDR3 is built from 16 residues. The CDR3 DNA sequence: TGTGCCAGCAGCTTCCGGACGGTAAGACTGAACACTGAAGCTTTCTTT. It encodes CASSFRTVRLNTEAFF.

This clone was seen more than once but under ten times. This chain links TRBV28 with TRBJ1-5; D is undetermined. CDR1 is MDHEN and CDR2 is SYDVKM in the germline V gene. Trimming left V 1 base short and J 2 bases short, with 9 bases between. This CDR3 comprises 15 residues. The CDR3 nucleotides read TGTGCCAGCAGTTTATCGACATTGGGCAATCAGCCCCAGCATTTT. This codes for CASSLSTLGNQPQHF.

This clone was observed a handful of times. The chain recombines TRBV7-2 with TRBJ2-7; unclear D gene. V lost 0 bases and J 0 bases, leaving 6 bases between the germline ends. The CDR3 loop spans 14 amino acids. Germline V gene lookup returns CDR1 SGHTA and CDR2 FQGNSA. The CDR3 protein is CASSLAGPSYEQYF. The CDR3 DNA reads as TGTGCCAGCAGCTTAGCTGGACCCTCCTACGAGCAGTACTTC.

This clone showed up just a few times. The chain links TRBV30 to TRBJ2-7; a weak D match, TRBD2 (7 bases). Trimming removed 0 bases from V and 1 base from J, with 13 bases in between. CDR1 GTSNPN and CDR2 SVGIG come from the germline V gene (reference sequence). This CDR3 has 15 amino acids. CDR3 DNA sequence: TGTGCCTGGAGTGTACGGGGGGCGCGGTCCTACGAGCAGTACTTC. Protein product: CAWSVRGARSYEQYF.